This T cell receptor beta chain was retrieved from a study of blood T cell repertoires in COVID-19. Study-level information: Collection of acute and convalescent COVID-19 samples took place in the United States, Italy and Spain. PBMCs, B-cell-depleted T cells, or T cells were the source of the cDNA or gDNA that made up the material.

There are 18 residues in the CDR3. Germline V CDR1 and CDR2: GTSNPN, SVGIG (reference sequence). V dropped 1 base and J dropped 0; count of bases not matched to a gene: 7. Authors' analysis steps: Amplifying reference gene primers gave estimates of nucleated cell counts. TCRdb's table, derived via immunoSEQ multiplex PCR, lists solely in-frame clones and lacks some. The DNA gave D and trimming, while V, J and clone size come from that table. The sample includes roughly 93,000 clones, about 90% of them seen just once. The specimen sequenced was peripheral blood. This receptor was identified in a human donor in a cohort sampled during active COVID-19. The rearrangement uses TRBV30 and TRBJ1-6, with TRBD1 identical over 9 bases. The CDR3: CAWSGGQGSPSYNSPLHF. CDR3 sequence (DNA): TGTGCCTGGAGTGGGGGACAGGGATCACCCTCCTATAATTCACCCCTCCACTTT.